One sample yielded the 18 T cell receptor beta chains listed below, sequenced in a study of a mutant IDH1 vaccine in newly diagnosed glioma. These receptors are not linked to any known antigen. Produced via immunoSEQ multiplex PCR; TCRdb's table is partial and in-frame only. The sample lists 55,000 to 65,000 clones; 80% to 90% were seen once. This sample's time point: week 35, safety follow-up. Topical imiquimod accompanied each vaccine dose, which consisted of 300 ug of mutant IDH1 20-mer peptide. The sample consisted of PBMCs, taken from a glioma patient whose treatment included an IDH1 peptide vaccine. These receptors were taken from a man under 40 with glioma.

CDR3 in DNA: TGCGCCAGCAGCCACGGTCAGACCCAGTACTTC. Amino acid sequence: CASSHGQTQYF. The J gene is TRBJ2-5, the V gene TRBV4-1; D not certain. The CDR3 length is 11 residues. Germline-derived CDR1 and CDR2 are MGHRA and YSYEKL. V was trimmed by 3 bases and J by 6 bases, leaving 5 bases between them.

This sequence joins TRBV11-2 and TRBJ1-1; no clear D. Looked up from germline, CDR1 is SGHAT and CDR2 is FQNNGV. The CDR3 spans 14 residues. V dropped 5 bases and J dropped 0 bases, with 10 bases sitting between them. CDR3 DNA sequence: TGTGCCAGCAGCCCGAACTCAGTGAACACTGAAGCTTTCTTT. This encodes CASSPNSVNTEAFF.

This clone was counted only a few times. The chain recombines TRBV18 with TRBJ1-1; D gene unclear. The CDR3 covers 13 residues. Germline values: CDR1 KGHSH, CDR2 LQKENI. V lost 3 bases and J 0 bases, leaving 5 bases between the germline ends. This CDR3 is CASSPGLNTEAFF. The DNA of the CDR3 is TGTGCCAGCTCACCCGGACTGAACACTGAAGCTTTCTTT.

The chain is built from TRBV10-3 and TRBJ2-5; D gene ambiguous. Germline V lookup: CDR1 ENHRY, CDR2 SYGVKD. V gave up 0 bases and J gave up 6 bases, with 14 bases separating them. The length of the CDR3 is 15 residues. The CDR3 bases are TGTGCCATCAGTGAGTCGGGTGGGCCGTATAAGACCCAGTACTTC. This encodes CAISESGGPYKTQYF.

This chain joins TRBV20-1 and TRBJ1-2; D unresolved. Per the germline V gene, CDR1 is DFQATT and CDR2 is SNEGSKA (reference sequence). Between the trimmed V and J ends, which lost 3 bases and 7 bases, there was a span of 9 bases. The CDR3 spans 11 residues. The CDR3: CSASDPTGYTF. The DNA for the CDR3 is TGCAGTGCTAGTGACCCGACTGGCTACACCTTC.

V and J are TRBV5-4 and TRBJ1-1; D possibly corresponds to TRBD1 (5 bases). The germline CDR1 and CDR2 sequences are SGHNT and YYREEE (reference sequence). The CDR3 runs to 16 residues. Trimming cost V 4 bases and J 6 bases, with 22 bases left between them. Written as DNA, the CDR3 is TGTGCCAGCAGCCCACAAAGGGGACGTTTGAGCGCTGAAGCTTTCTTT. Translated: CASSPQRGRLSAEAFF.

This chain joins TRBV7-8 and TRBJ1-1, with a tentative D call TRBD1 (5 bases). V was clipped by 5 bases and J by 12 bases, with 16 bases between them. The CDR3 extends over 12 amino acids. Looked up from germline, CDR1 is SGHVS and CDR2 is FQNEAQ. CDR3 nucleotide sequence: TGTGCCAGCAGCCCGGACGGGGCCCCGACTTTCTTT. This sequence encodes CASSPDGAPTFF.

This clone was detected once. The CDR3: CASSPMLRRGNTEAFF. The CDR3, as DNA: TGTGCCAGCAGCCCTATGTTGCGGAGGGGGAACACTGAAGCTTTCTTT. This chain links TRBV5-4 with TRBJ1-1; possible D gene TRBD1, 5 bases. The germline V gene encodes CDR1 SGHNT and CDR2 YYREEE (reference sequence). This CDR3 has 16 residues. V lost 4 bases to trimming and J lost 1 base, with 17 bases between them.

The chain employs TRBV19 and TRBJ1-1, with 7 bases fitting TRBD1. Trimming at V came to 5 bases and at J to 3 bases, leaving 21 bases not matched to a gene. The CDR3 is 19 residues long. Germline-derived CDR1 and CDR2 are LNHDA and SQIVND (reference sequence). The chain's CDR3 is CASSAEGGRQGRGHTEAFF. As DNA, the CDR3 is TGTGCCAGTAGTGCGGAGGGGGGGAGACAGGGTCGAGGACACACTGAAGCTTTCTTT.

Written as DNA, the CDR3 is TGTGCCAGCAGCTTGGGGTGGGGCTACAATGAGCAGTTCTTC. Protein sequence: CASSLGWGYNEQFF. V is TRBV27 and J is TRBJ2-1, with D unresolved. The CDR3 loop spans 14 amino acids. Germline V lookup: CDR1 MNHEY, CDR2 SMNVEV (reference sequence). V shed 6 bases and J shed 3 bases, with 12 bases lying between them.

The chain combines TRBV27 with TRBJ1-2; 9 bases map to TRBD1. CDR1 MNHEY and CDR2 SMNVEV come from the germline V gene (reference sequence). This CDR3 comprises 14 residues. Trimming removed 5 bases from V and 6 bases from J; junction bases left unmatched: 7. The CDR3 nucleotides are TGTGCCAGCAGTCGGGGACAGGGATGGGATGGCTACACCTTC. Translation gives CASSRGQGWDGYTF.

The chain recombines TRBV19 with TRBJ1-6, with D unclear. This CDR3 contains 15 residues. V lost 1 base to trimming and J lost 5 bases, with 9 bases between them. Germline CDR1 is LNHDA and CDR2 is SQIVND (reference sequence). CDR3 protein: CASSIGAADNSPLHF. The CDR3 DNA reads as TGTGCCAGTAGTATAGGGGCAGCTGATAATTCACCCCTCCACTTT.

This clone was observed once. The rearrangement links TRBV5-1 to TRBJ1-1; 8 positions match TRBD1. Per the germline V gene, CDR1 is SGHRS and CDR2 is YFSETQ. The CDR3 sequence is 15 residues long. V lost 4 bases, J lost 1 base, and 6 bases stayed unmatched. This CDR3 reads CASSPRTGRNTEAFF. CDR3 sequence (DNA): TGCGCCAGCAGCCCAAGGACAGGGCGGAACACTGAAGCTTTCTTT.

The rearrangement links TRBV11-3 to TRBJ2-2; 13 bases map to TRBD2. CDR1 and CDR2 from the germline V gene are SGHNT and YENEEA. The CDR3 has 19 residues. Unmatched junction bases numbered 6, after V lost 2 bases and J lost 0 bases. Written as DNA, the CDR3 is TGTGCCAGCAGCTTAACTTGGACTAGCGGGGGTGCGAACACCGGGGAGCTGTTTTTT. It translates to CASSLTWTSGGANTGELFF.

This rearrangement joins TRBV13 to TRBJ1-2; TRBD1 matches 8 bases. The CDR3 contains 14 residues. V dropped 3 bases and J dropped 7; count of bases not matched to a gene: 7. In germline, CDR1 is PRHDT, CDR2 FYEKMQ (reference sequence). In nucleotides, the CDR3 is TGTGCCAGCAGCTTCGGACAGGGAAGGACTGGCTACACCTTC. Translated, it gives CASSFGQGRTGYTF. The whole variable domain, remainder taken from reference TRBV13 and TRBJ1-2, is AAGVIQSPRHLIKEKRETATLKCYPIPRHDTVYWYQQGPGQDPQFLISFYEKMQSDKGSIPDRFSAQQFSDYHSELNMSSLELGDSALYFCASSFGQGRTGYTFGSGTRLTVV.

The chain recombines TRBV5-1 with TRBJ2-7; no definite D call. The V end lost 1 base, the J end lost 0 bases, and 8 bases lay between the germline ends. This CDR3 region has 14 residues. The germline gives CDR1 SGHRS, CDR2 YFSETQ. CDR3 sequence: CASSLTSGSYEQYF. The CDR3, as DNA: TGCGCCAGCAGCTTGACTTCGGGCTCCTACGAGCAGTACTTC.

The J gene is TRBJ2-5, the V gene TRBV27, with 8 bases identical to TRBD2. The junction had 6 bases not matched to a gene; V was cut back by 4 bases and J by 2 bases. CDR3 length equals 15 residues. Germline loops: CDR1 MNHEY, CDR2 SMNVEV (reference sequence). CDR3 amino acids: CASSSLGGGQETQYF. The CDR3 DNA reads as TGTGCCAGCAGTTCCCTCGGGGGGGGGCAAGAGACCCAGTACTTC.

The chain links TRBV6-6 to TRBJ1-3; D unresolved. Deletions cut 2 bases from V and 0 bases from J, with 5 bases between. There are 14 residues in the CDR3. Germline V gene lookup returns CDR1 MNHNY and CDR2 SVGAGI (reference sequence). The CDR3: CASSYQFSGNTIYF. CDR3 bases: TGTGCCAGCAGTTACCAGTTCTCTGGAAACACCATATATTTT.